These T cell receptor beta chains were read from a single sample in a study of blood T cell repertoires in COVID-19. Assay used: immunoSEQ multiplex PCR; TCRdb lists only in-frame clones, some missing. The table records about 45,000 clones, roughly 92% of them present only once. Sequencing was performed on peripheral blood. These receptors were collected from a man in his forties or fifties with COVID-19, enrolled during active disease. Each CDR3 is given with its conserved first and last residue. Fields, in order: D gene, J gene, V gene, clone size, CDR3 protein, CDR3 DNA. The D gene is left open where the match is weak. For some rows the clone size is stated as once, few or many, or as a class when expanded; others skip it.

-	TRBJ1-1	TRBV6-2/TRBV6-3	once	CASSYLGQGTEAFF	TGTGCCAGCAGTTACTTAGGGCAGGGCACTGAAGCTTTCTTT
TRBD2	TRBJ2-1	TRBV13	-	CASSLILGLADFYNEQFF	TGTGCCAGCAGCTTAATCCTAGGACTAGCGGATTTTTACAATGAGCAGTTCTTC
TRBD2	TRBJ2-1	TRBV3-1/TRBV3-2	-	CASSGTSGYYNEQFF	TGTGCCAGCAGCGGGACTAGCGGTTACTACAATGAGCAGTTCTTC
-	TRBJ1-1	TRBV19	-	CASSTSRGFAEAFF	TGTGCCAGTAGTACCTCCCGGGGGTTCGCTGAAGCTTTCTTT
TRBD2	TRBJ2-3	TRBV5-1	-	CASSLELAATDTQYF	TGCGCCAGCAGCTTGGAACTAGCGGCCACAGATACGCAGTATTTT
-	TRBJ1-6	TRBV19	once	CASTISSGDSPLHF	TGTGCCAGTACCATCTCCTCAGGGGACTCACCCCTCCACTTT
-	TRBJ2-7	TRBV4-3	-	CASSQSLFRVREQYF	TGCGCCAGCAGCCAATCGCTTTTTCGGGTGCGTGAGCAGTACTTC
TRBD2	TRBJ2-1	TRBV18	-	CASSPGLAGNEQFF	TGTGCCAGCTCACCGGGACTAGCGGGAAATGAGCAGTTCTTC
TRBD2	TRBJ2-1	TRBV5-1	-	CASSRPGLAGTDTYNEQFF	TGCGCCAGCAGCCGGCCGGGACTAGCGGGGACGGATACCTACAATGAGCAGTTCTTC
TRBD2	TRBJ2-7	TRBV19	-	CASSVGTRSSYEQYF	TGTGCCAGTAGTGTTGGGACTAGAAGCTCCTACGAGCAGTACTTC
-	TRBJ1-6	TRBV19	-	CASSAGDSPLHF	TGTGCCAGTAGTGCAGGGGATTCACCCCTCCACTTT
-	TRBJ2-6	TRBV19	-	CASSIDVGGPDVLTF	TGTGCCAGTAGTATAGATGTGGGCGGGCCCGACGTCCTGACTTTC
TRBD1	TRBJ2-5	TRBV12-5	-	CASGSGQGSETQYF	TGTGCTAGTGGTTCAGGACAGGGATCTGAGACCCAGTACTTC
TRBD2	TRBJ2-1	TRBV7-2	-	CASSNMGLAGAGSYNEQFF	TGTGCCAGCAGCAACATGGGACTAGCGGGAGCCGGCTCCTACAATGAGCAGTTCTTC
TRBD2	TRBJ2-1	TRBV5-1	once	CASSLAGTSVRNEQFF	TGCGCCAGCAGCTTGGCCGGGACTAGCGTCCGCAATGAGCAGTTCTTC
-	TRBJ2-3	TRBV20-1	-	CSASSGGNTDTQYF	TGCAGTGCTAGTTCCGGAGGAAACACAGATACGCAGTATTTT
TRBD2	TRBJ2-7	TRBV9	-	CASSVEGSGRWDEQYF	TGTGCCAGCAGCGTAGAGGGTAGCGGGAGGTGGGACGAGCAGTACTTC
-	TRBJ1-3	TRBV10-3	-	CAISESEDSGNTIYF	TGTGCCATCAGTGAGTCGGAGGACTCTGGAAACACCATATATTTT
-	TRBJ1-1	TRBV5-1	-	CASSPTPINTEAFF	TGCGCCAGCAGCCCTACCCCTATAAACACTGAAGCTTTCTTT
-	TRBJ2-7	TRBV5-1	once	CASSLVTGSDEQYF	TGCGCCAGCAGCTTGGTGACAGGTTCGGACGAGCAGTACTTC
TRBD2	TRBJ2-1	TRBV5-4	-	CASSPGLADYNEQFF	TGTGCCAGCAGCCCGGGACTAGCGGATTACAATGAGCAGTTCTTC
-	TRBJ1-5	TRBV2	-	CASSEDRALGQPQHF	TGTGCCAGCAGTGAAGACAGGGCCCTTGGGCAGCCCCAGCATTTT
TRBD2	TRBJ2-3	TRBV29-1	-	CSVLGAGGPTDTQYF	TGCAGCGTCCTAGGAGCGGGAGGTCCCACAGATACGCAGTATTTT
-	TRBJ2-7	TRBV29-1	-	CSVGSGSYEQYF	TGCAGCGTTGGTTCGGGTTCCTACGAGCAGTACTTC
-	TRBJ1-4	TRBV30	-	CAWGRAAGEKLFF	TGTGCCTGGGGTCGGGCCGCGGGCGAAAAACTGTTTTTT
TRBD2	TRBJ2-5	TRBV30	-	CACDAGISGRRETQYF	TGTGCCTGTGACGCCGGGATTAGCGGGAGGAGAGAGACCCAGTACTTC
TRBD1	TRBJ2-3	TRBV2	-	CASSGQGRGDTQYF	TGTGCCAGCTCGGGACAGGGTAGGGGAGATACGCAGTATTTT
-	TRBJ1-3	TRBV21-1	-	CASSKHGGVLQCSGNTIYF	TGTGCCAGCAGCAAGCACGGAGGGGTGCTTCAGTGCTCTGGAAACACCATATATTTT
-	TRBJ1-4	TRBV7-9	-	CASSLEVDEKLFF	TGTGCCAGCAGCTTGGAGGTTGATGAAAAACTGTTTTTT
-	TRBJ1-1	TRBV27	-	CASSRGMDTEAFF	TGTGCCAGCAGTAGGGGGATGGACACTGAAGCTTTCTTT
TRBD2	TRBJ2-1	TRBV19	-	CASSISGNYNEQFF	TGTGCCAGTAGTATAAGCGGGAACTACAATGAGCAGTTCTTC
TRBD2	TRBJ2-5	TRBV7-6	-	CASSLARASGFLETQYF	TGTGCCAGCAGCCTAGCGAGGGCTAGCGGTTTTTTAGAGACCCAGTACTTC
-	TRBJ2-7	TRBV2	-	CASSLQGGGLSYEQYF	TGTGCCAGCAGCCTCCAGGGGGGTGGCCTCTCCTACGAGCAGTACTTC
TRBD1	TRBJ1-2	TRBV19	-	CASSTTGVSLHSLNYGYTF	TGTGCCAGTAGTACAACAGGGGTTTCGCTCCATTCTCTTAACTATGGCTACACCTTC
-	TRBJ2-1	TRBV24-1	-	CATRVANEQFF	TGTGCCACCCGAGTCGCCAATGAGCAGTTCTTC
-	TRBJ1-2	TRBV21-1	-	CASSKSGLGNYGYTF	TGTGCCAGCAGCAAATCAGGGTTGGGGAACTATGGCTACACCTTC
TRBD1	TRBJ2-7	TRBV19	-	CASSIDRGSYEQYF	TGTGCCAGTAGTATCGACAGGGGCTCCTACGAGCAGTACTTC
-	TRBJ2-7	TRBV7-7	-	CASSPTGNEQYF	TGTGCTAGCAGCCCCACAGGGAACGAGCAGTACTTC
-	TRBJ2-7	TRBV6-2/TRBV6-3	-	CASSYRGPGLGLYEQYF	TGTGCCAGCAGTTACAGGGGGCCGGGACTAGGACTCTACGAGCAGTACTTC
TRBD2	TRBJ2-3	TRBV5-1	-	CASSSIISGSSQYF	TGCGCCAGCAGCTCAATAATTAGCGGGAGTTCCCAGTATTTT
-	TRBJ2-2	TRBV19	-	CASNRREISGELFF	TGTGCCAGTAACAGACGGGAGATATCCGGGGAGCTGTTTTTT
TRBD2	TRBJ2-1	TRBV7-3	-	CASSFNAGAYNEQFF	TGTGCCAGCAGCTTCAATGCGGGAGCCTACAATGAGCAGTTCTTC
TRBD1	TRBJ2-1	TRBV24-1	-	CATSPGTGYNEQFF	TGTGCCACCAGTCCCGGGACAGGTTACAATGAGCAGTTCTTC
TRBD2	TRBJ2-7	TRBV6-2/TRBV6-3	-	CASSSGTSGSSHYEQYF	TGTGCCAGCAGTTCCGGGACTAGCGGGAGTTCCCACTACGAGCAGTACTTC
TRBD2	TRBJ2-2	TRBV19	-	CATSSGRNTGELFF	TGTGCCACTTCTAGCGGGCGGAACACCGGGGAGCTGTTTTTT
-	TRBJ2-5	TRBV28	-	CASSRETQYF	TGTGCCAGCAGCAGAGAGACCCAGTACTTC
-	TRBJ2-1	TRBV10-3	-	CAISTVENYNEQFF	TGTGCCATCAGTACGGTCGAGAACTACAATGAGCAGTTCTTC
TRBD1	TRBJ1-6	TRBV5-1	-	CASSSSRDRTNSPLHF	TGCGCCAGCAGCTCGAGCCGGGACAGAACAAATTCACCCCTCCACTTT
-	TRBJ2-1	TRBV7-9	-	CASSLAAAAYNEQFF	TGTGCCAGCAGCTTGGCTGCAGCGGCTTACAATGAGCAGTTCTTC
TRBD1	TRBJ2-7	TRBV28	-	CASFEQGTYEQYF	TGTGCCAGCTTCGAACAGGGGACCTACGAGCAGTACTTC
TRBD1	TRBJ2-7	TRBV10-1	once	CASEYTGDSSYEQYF	TGCGCCAGCGAATACACAGGGGATAGTTCCTACGAGCAGTACTTC
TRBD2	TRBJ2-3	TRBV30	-	CAWGGGGYTDTQYF	TGTGCCTGGGGCGGGGGGGGCTACACAGATACGCAGTATTTT
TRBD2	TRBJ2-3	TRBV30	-	CAGDRGAGGGYTQYF	TGTGCCGGGGATAGAGGCGCGGGGGGTGGTTATACGCAGTATTTT
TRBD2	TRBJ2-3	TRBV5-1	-	CASSLDAGERTQYF	TGCGCCAGCAGCTTGGATGCGGGAGAACGTACGCAGTATTTT
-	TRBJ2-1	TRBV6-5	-	CASSWRSARGDEQFF	TGTGCCAGCAGCTGGAGGAGCGCTCGTGGCGATGAGCAGTTCTTC
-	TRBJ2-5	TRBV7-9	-	CASSLGQQETQYF	TGTGCCAGCAGCTTAGGCCAGCAAGAGACCCAGTACTTC
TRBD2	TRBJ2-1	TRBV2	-	CASSELAGVGEQFF	TGTGCCAGCAGTGAGCTAGCGGGAGTCGGTGAGCAGTTCTTC
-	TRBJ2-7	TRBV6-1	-	CASSEYASPSYEQYF	TGTGCCAGCAGTGAATACGCTAGCCCCTCCTACGAGCAGTACTTC
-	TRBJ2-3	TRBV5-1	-	CASSLLRELELTDTQYF	TGCGCCAGCAGCTTGCTACGAGAACTAGAACTCACAGATACGCAGTATTTT
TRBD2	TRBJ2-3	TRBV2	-	CASSEASGSTDTQYF	TGTGCCAGCAGTGAAGCTAGCGGGAGCACAGATACGCAGTATTTT